The 6 T cell receptor beta chains reported below all come from one sample, sequenced in a study of T cell clonotyping in hematopoietic cell transplantation. Data came from immunoSEQ multiplex PCR; TCRdb stores just in-frame clones and leaves some out. The table records approximately 11,000 clones, less than 55% of them present only once. Sample: PBMCs, taken 30 days after allogeneic stem cell transplant. The receptor set was obtained from a male patient aged 45-59 years who had an allogeneic stem cell transplant from an unrelated donor, so the T cells may come from the graft donor. Some clones in this sample may be carry-over from other donors' samples.

This clone was detected only a few times. CDR3 loop: CASSQTGNSPLHF. CDR3 bases: TGTGCCAGCAGTCAGACAGGGAATTCACCCCTCCACTTT. The rearrangement links TRBV6-5 to TRBJ1-6; TRBD1 agrees at 7 bases. Per germline, CDR1 MNHEY and CDR2 SVGAGI. V shed 5 bases and J 7 bases; nucleotides not matched to a gene: 2. CDR3 length equals 13 residues.

This sequence joins TRBV6-5 and TRBJ1-2; D might be TRBD1 (5 bases). CDR1 is MNHEY, CDR2 SVGAGI, per germline. This CDR3 is built from 12 residues. Trimming removed 8 bases from V and 2 bases from J, with 9 bases in between. Here the CDR3 DNA reads TGTGCCAGCCGGGGCCTGAACTATGGCTACACCTTC. Translation: CASRGLNYGYTF.

To note about this clone: The conserved closing phenylalanine or tryptophan is absent in this CDR3, likely reflecting a read error. V usage is TRBV4-3 and J usage is TRBJ1-1, with unresolved D. The CDR3 has 15 residues. V shed 0 bases and J shed 1 base, with 9 bases lying between them. CDR1 LGHNA and CDR2 YSLEER come from the germline V gene. The CDR3 nucleotides are TGCGCCAGCAGCCAAGATATCCCGGGGAACACTGAAGCTTTCCTT. Translation gives CASSQDIPGNTEAFL.

Within the sample, this clone is medium-sized. This sequence joins TRBV28 and TRBJ2-1, with D tentatively TRBD1 (6 bases). The CDR3 is 15 residues long. The V gene lost 5 bases and the J gene lost 7 bases, with 18 bases spanning the gap. Per germline, CDR1 MDHEN and CDR2 SYDVKM. CDR3: CASSLSGVLWNEQFF. CDR3 bases: TGTGCCAGCAGTCTCTCAGGGGTTCTGTGGAATGAGCAGTTCTTC.

There are a few counts of this clone. This chain uses TRBV30 with TRBJ2-7; D possibly matches TRBD1 or TRBD2 (5 bases each). This CDR3 has 14 residues. From germline, CDR1 is GTSNPN and CDR2 SVGIG (reference sequence). Between the trimmed V and J ends, which lost 2 bases and 1 base, there was a span of 12 bases. The CDR3 bases are TGTGCCTGGAGTACCGGGACGGGTTCCTACGAGCAGTACTTC. As protein: CAWSTGTGSYEQYF. Together with reference TRBV30 and TRBJ2-7, the CDR3 gives the full variable domain: SQTIHQWPATLVQPVGSPLSLECTVEGTSNPNLYWYRQAAGRGLQLLFYSVGIGQISSEVPQNLSASRPQDRQFILSSKKLLLSDSGFYLCAWSTGTGSYEQYFGPGTRLTVT.

This clone came up once. The CDR3, as DNA: TGTGCCAGCAGTTTAAGGGGCTATGGCTACACCTTC. It codes for CASSLRGYGYTF. The chain employs TRBV28 and TRBJ1-2; D is possibly TRBD1 (5 bases). The CDR3 runs to 12 residues. From germline, CDR1 is MDHEN and CDR2 SYDVKM. Trimming pared 2 bases from V and 4 bases from J, leaving 5 bases between.